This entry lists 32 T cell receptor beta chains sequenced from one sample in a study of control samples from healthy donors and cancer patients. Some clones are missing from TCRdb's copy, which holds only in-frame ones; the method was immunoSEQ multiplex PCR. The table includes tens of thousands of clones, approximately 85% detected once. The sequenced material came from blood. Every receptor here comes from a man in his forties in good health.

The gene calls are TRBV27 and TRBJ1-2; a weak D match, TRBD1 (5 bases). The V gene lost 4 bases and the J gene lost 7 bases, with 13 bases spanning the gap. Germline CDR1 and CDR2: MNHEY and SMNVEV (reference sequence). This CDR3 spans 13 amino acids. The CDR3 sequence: CASSWGLTGGYTF. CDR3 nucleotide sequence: TGTGCCAGCAGTTGGGGCCTAACGGGTGGCTACACCTTC.

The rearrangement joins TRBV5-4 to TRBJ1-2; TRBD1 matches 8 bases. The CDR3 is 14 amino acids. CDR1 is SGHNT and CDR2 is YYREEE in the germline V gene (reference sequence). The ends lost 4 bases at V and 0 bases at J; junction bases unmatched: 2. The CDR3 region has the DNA TGTGCCAGCAGCCAGGACAGGGCTAACTATGGCTACACCTTC. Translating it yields CASSQDRANYGYTF.

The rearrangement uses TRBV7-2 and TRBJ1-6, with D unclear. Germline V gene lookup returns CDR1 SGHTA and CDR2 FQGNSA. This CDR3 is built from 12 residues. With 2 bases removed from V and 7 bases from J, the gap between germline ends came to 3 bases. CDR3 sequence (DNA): TGTGCCAGCAGCTTAATAAATTCACCCCTCCACTTT. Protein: CASSLINSPLHF. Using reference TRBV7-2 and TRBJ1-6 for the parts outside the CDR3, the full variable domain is GAGVSQSPSNKVTEKGKDVELRCDPISGHTALYWYRQSLGQGLEFLIYFQGNSAPDKSGLPSDRFSAERTGGSVSTLTIQRTQQEDSAVYLCASSLINSPLHFGNGTRLTVT.

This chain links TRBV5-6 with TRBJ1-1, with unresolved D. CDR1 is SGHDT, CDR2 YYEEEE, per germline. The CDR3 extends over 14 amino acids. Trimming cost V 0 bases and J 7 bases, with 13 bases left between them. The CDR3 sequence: CASSLVGPFLEAFF. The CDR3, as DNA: TGTGCCAGCAGCTTGGTTGGTCCCTTCCTTGAAGCTTTCTTT.

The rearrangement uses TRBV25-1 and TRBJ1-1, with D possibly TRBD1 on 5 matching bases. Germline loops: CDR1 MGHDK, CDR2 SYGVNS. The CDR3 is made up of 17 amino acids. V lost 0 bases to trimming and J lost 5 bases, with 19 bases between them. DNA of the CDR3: TGTGCCAGCAGTGAATATGGGGGGGAATCAAAGGGAACTGAAGCTTTCTTT. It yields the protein CASSEYGGESKGTEAFF.

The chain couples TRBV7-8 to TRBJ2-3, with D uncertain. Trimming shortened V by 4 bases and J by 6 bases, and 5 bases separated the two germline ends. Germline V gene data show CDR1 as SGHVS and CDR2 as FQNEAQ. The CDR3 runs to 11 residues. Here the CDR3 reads CASSSLDTQYF. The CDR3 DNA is TGTGCCAGCAGCTCTCTGGATACGCAGTATTTT.

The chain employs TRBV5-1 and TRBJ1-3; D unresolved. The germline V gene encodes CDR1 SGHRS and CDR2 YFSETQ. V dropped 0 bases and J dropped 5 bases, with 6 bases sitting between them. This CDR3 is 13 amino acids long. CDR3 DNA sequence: TGCGCCAGCAGCTTGGCCGGGAGAAACACCATATATTTT. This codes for CASSLAGRNTIYF.

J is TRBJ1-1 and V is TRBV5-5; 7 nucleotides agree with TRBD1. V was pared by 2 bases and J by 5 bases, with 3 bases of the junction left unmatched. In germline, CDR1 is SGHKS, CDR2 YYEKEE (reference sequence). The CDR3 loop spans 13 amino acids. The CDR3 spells CASSFTGETEAFF. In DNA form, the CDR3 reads TGTGCCAGCAGCTTTACAGGGGAAACTGAAGCTTTCTTT.

CDR3 sequence reads: CASSRSGTASGNTIYF. CDR3 DNA sequence: TGTGCCAGCAGCCGCTCAGGGACAGCCTCTGGAAACACCATATATTTT. The chain joins TRBV11-2 to TRBJ1-3; 7 nucleotides line up with TRBD1. CDR1 is SGHAT and CDR2 is FQNNGV in the germline V gene. Trimming cost V 5 bases and J 0 bases; bases outside gene matches: 7. This CDR3 comprises 16 residues. Full variable domain (rest looked up from reference TRBV11-2 and TRBJ1-3): EAGVAQSPRYKIIEKRQSVAFWCNPISGHATLYWYQQILGQGPKLLIQFQNNGVVDDSQLPKDRFSAERLKGVDSTLKIQPAKLEDSAVYLCASSRSGTASGNTIYFGEGSWLTVV.

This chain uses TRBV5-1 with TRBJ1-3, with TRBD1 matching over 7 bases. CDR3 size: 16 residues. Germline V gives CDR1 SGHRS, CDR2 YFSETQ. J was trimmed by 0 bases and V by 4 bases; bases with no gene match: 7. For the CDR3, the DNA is TGCGCCAGCAGCCAAGGACAGGCCGGCTCTGGAAACACCATATATTTT. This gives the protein CASSQGQAGSGNTIYF.

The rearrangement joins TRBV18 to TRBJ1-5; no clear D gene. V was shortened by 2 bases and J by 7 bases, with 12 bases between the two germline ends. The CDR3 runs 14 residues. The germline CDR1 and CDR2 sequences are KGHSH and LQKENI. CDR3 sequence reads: CASSPSQAVQPQHF. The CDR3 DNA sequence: TGTGCCAGCTCACCATCCCAGGCAGTGCAGCCCCAGCATTTT.

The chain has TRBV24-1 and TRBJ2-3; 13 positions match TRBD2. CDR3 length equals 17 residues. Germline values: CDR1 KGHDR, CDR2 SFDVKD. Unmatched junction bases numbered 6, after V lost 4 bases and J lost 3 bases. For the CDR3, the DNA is TGTGCCACCAGTGACCCGACTAGCGGGGGGACTACAGATACGCAGTATTTT. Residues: CATSDPTSGGTTDTQYF.

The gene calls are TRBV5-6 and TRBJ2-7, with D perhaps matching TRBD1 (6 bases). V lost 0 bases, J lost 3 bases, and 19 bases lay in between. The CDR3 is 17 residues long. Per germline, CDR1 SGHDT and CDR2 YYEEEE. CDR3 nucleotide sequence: TGTGCCAGCAGCTTGGAGAGAGGGGGAGTCTCCTACTACGAGCAGTACTTC. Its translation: CASSLERGGVSYYEQYF.

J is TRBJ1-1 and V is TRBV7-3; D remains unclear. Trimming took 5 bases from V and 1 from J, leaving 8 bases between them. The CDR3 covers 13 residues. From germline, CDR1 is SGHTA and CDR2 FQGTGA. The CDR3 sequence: CASSRLTNTEAFF. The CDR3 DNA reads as TGTGCCAGCAGCAGGCTTACGAACACTGAAGCTTTCTTT. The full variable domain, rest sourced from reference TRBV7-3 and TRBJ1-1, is GAGVSQTPSNKVTEKGKYVELRCDPISGHTALYWYRQSLGQGPEFLIYFQGTGAADDSGLPNDRFFAVRPEGSVSTLKIQRTERGDSAVYLCASSRLTNTEAFFGQGTRLTVV.

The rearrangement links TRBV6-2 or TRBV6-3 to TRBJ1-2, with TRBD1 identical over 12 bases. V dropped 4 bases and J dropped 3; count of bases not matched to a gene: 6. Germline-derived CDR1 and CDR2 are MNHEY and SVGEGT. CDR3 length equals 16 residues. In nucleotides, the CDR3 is TGTGCCAGCAGTTCCGCCGGGACAGGGGGCGACTATGGCTACACCTTC. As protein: CASSSAGTGGDYGYTF.

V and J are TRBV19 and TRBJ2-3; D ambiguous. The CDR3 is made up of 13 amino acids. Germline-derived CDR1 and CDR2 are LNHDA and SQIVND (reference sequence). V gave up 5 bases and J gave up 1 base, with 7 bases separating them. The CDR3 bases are TGTGCCAGTAGTTGGCAAGGCACAGATACGCAGTATTTT. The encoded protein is CASSWQGTDTQYF.

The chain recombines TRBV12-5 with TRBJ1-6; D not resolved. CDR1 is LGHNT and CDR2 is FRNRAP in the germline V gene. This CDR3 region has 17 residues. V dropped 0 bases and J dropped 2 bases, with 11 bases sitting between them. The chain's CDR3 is CASGLVLTGPYNSPLHF. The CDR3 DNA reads TGTGCTAGTGGTTTGGTACTTACCGGCCCCTATAATTCACCCCTCCACTTT.

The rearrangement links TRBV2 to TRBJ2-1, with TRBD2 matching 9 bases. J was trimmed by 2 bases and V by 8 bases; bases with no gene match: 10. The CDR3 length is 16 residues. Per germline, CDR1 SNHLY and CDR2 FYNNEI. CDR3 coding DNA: TGTGCCAGCCGGCGGGAGGGAAGCGGTACCTACAATGAGCAGTTCTTC. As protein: CASRREGSGTYNEQFF.

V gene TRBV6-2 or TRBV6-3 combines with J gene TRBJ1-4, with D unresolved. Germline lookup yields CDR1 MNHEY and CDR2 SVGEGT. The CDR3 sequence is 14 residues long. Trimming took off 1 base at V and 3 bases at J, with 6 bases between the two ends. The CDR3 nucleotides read TGTGCCAGCAGTTACTGGGCAGCTAATGAAAAACTGTTTTTT. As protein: CASSYWAANEKLFF.

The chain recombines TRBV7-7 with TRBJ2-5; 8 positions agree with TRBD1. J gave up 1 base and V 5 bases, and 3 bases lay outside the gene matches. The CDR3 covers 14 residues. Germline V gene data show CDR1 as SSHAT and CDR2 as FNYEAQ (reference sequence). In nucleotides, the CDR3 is TGTGCCAGCAGCCAGACAGGGGCCCAAGAGACCCAGTACTTC. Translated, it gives CASSQTGAQETQYF.

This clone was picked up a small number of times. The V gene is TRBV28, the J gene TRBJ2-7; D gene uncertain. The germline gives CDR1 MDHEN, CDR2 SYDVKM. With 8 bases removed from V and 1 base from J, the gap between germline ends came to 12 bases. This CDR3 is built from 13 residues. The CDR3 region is CASLSTLSYEQYF. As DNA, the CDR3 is TGTGCCAGCTTATCGACCCTGTCCTACGAGCAGTACTTC.

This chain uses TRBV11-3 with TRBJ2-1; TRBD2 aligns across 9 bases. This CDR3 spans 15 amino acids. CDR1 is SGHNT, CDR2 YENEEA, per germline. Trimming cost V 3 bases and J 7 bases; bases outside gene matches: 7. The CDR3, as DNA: TGTGCCAGCAGCTTTCAAATGAGCGGGAGGAATGAGCAGTTCTTC. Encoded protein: CASSFQMSGRNEQFF. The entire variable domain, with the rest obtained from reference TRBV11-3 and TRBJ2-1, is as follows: EAGVVQSPRYKIIEKKQPVAFWCNPISGHNTLYWYLQNLGQGPELLIRYENEEAVDDSQLPKDRFSAERLKGVDSTLKIQPAELGDSAVYLCASSFQMSGRNEQFFGPGTRLTVL.

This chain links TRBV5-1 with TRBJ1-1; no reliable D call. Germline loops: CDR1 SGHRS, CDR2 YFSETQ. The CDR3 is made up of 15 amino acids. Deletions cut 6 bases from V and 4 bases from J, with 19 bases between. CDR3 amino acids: CASKTQDGRATEAFF. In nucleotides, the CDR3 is TGCGCCAGCAAGACCCAAGACGGACGGGCCACTGAAGCTTTCTTT.

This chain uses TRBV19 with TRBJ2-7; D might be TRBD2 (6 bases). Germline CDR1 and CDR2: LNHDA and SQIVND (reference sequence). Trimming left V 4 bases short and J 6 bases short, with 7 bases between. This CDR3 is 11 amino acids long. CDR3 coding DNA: TGTGCCAGTAGTACCGGGAGCGAGCAGTACTTC. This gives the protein CASSTGSEQYF.

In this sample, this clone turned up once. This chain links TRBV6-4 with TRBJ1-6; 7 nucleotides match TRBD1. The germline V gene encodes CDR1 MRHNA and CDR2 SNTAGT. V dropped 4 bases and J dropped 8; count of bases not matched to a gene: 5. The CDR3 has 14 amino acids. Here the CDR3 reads CASSGTGVHSPLHF. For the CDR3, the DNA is TGTGCCAGCAGTGGCACAGGGGTACATTCACCCCTCCACTTT.

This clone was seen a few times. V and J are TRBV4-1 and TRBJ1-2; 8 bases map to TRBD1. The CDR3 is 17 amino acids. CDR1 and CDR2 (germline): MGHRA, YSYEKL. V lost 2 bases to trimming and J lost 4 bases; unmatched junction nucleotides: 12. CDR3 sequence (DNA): TGCGCCAGCAGCCAAAATTCCGGGACAGGCACTTTCTATGGCTACACCTTC. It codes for CASSQNSGTGTFYGYTF.

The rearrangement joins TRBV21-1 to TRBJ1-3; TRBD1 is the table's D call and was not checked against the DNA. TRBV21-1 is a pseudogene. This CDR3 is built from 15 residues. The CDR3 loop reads CASSNRNRAGNTIYF. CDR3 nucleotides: TGTGCCAGCAGCAACCGGAACAGGGCTGGAAACACCATATATTTT.

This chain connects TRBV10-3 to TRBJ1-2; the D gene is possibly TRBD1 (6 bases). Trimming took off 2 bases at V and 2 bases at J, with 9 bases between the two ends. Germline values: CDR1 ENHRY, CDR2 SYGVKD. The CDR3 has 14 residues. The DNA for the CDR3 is TGTGCCATCAGTGAGGCCACAGGGAACTATGGCTACACCTTC. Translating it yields CAISEATGNYGYTF.

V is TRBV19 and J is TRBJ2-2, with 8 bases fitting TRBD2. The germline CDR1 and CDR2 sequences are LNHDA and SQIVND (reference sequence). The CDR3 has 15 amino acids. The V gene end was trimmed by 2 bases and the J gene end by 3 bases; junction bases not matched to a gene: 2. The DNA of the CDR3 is TGTGCCAGTAGTATAAGAGCGGGAGACACCGGGGAGCTGTTTTTT. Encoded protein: CASSIRAGDTGELFF.

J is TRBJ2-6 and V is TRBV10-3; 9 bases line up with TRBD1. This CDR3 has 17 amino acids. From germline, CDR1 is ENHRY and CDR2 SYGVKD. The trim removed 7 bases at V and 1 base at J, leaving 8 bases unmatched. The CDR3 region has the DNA TGTGCCATCAAAGGGGACAGGGCCTTGTCTGGGGCCAACGTCCTGACTTTC. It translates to CAIKGDRALSGANVLTF.

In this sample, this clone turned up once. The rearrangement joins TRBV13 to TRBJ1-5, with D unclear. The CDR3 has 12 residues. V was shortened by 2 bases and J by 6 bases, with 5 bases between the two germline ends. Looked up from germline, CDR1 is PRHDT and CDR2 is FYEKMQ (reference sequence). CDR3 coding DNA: TGTGCCAGCAGCTTACCCGGTCAGCCCCAGCATTTT. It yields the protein CASSLPGQPQHF.

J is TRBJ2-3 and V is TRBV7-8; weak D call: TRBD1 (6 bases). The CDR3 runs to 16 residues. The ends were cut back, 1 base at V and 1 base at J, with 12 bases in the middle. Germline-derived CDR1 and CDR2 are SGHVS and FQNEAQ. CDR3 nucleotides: TGTGCCAGCAGCTTAGAGGTCAACAGGGGCACAGATACGCAGTATTTT. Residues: CASSLEVNRGTDTQYF.